The next 7 T cell receptor beta chains were all read from a single sample in a study of T cells in Graves' hyperthyroidism and ophthalmopathy. What was amplified from RNA transcripts were TCR beta CDR3 regions. When the TCR CDR3 underwent first-round RT-PCR, the HTBI primer set was used. TCRdb analysed the multiplex PCR reads with MiXCR anew, one entry per CDR3 protein. This sample yields approximately 520,000 distinct CDR3 sequences, of which about a fifth are seen a single time; about 30% belongs to the top ten. Material: blood. The receptors here all came from a man between 18 and 29 years old with Graves' hyperthyroidism.

The J gene is TRBJ2-5, the V gene TRBV24-1; TRBD1 agrees at 8 bases. CDR1 is KGHDR, CDR2 SFDVKD, per germline. The J segment lost 2 bases and the V segment lost 7 bases, leaving 11 bases of the junction unmatched. CDR3 length: 16 residues. The CDR3 DNA sequence: TGTGCCACCAGCGCAGTGGGGACAGGTCCTCAAGAGACCCAGTACTTC. This translates into CATSAVGTGPQETQYF.

This clonotype was observed many times. The chain recombines TRBV14 with TRBJ2-7; D is ambiguous. Germline V gives CDR1 SGHDN, CDR2 FVKESK. The CDR3 length is 12 residues. The ends were cut back, 8 bases at V and 2 bases at J, with 10 bases in the middle. The CDR3 DNA is TGTGCCAGCGGATCACAAACCTACGAGCAGTACTTC. Translated, it gives CASGSQTYEQYF.

The chain couples TRBV11-1 to TRBJ2-7; D might be TRBD1 or TRBD2, each matching 6 bases. Trimming shortened V by 2 bases and J by 2 bases, and 19 bases separated the two germline ends. The CDR3 runs to 17 residues. The germline V gene has CDR1 SGHAT and CDR2 FQDESV (reference sequence). The CDR3 loop is CASSLPPRGGNPYEQYF. The CDR3 region has the DNA TGTGCCAGCAGCTTACCCCCGAGAGGGGGGAACCCCTACGAGCAGTACTTC.

This clonotype appeared a single time. The CDR3 is CASSLPGRSNTEAFF. The CDR3 DNA sequence: TGTGCCAGCAGCCTCCCAGGGAGGTCGAACACTGAAGCTTTCTTT. The chain combines TRBV12-3 or TRBV12-4 with TRBJ1-1, with D maybe TRBD1 (5 bases). Between the trimmed V and J ends, which lost 6 bases and 1 base, there was a span of 15 bases. The CDR3 is 15 amino acids.

The chain recombines TRBV7-2 with TRBJ2-7; TRBD2 agrees at 7 bases. Germline CDR1 SGHTA, CDR2 FQGNSA. V shed 3 bases, J shed 5 bases, and the junction held 7 bases outside the gene matches. This CDR3 region has 14 residues. The DNA for the CDR3 is TGTGCCAGCAGCTTGAGGACTAGACCTCACGAGCAGTACTTC. This translates into CASSLRTRPHEQYF.

This clonotype was seen only a few times. V gene TRBV3-1 combines with J gene TRBJ2-7; maybe TRBD2 (5 bases). V was cut by 0 bases and J by 0 bases, with 12 bases left in between. There are 16 residues in the CDR3. The germline V gene has CDR1 LGHDT and CDR2 YNNKEL (reference sequence). CDR3 protein: CASSQDAGSRSYEQYF. The DNA of the CDR3 is TGTGCCAGCAGCCAAGATGCGGGCAGTCGCTCCTACGAGCAGTACTTC.

This clonotype was picked up many times. The chain carries TRBV2 and TRBJ2-5; a possible D gene is TRBD1 (5 bases). Trimming took 4 bases from V and 2 from J, leaving 17 bases between them. CDR1 is SNHLY, CDR2 FYNNEI, per germline. CDR3 length equals 16 residues. The CDR3 reads CASSVGGRGRQETQYF. CDR3 nucleotide sequence: TGTGCCAGCAGTGTAGGCGGAAGGGGCCGTCAAGAGACCCAGTACTTC.